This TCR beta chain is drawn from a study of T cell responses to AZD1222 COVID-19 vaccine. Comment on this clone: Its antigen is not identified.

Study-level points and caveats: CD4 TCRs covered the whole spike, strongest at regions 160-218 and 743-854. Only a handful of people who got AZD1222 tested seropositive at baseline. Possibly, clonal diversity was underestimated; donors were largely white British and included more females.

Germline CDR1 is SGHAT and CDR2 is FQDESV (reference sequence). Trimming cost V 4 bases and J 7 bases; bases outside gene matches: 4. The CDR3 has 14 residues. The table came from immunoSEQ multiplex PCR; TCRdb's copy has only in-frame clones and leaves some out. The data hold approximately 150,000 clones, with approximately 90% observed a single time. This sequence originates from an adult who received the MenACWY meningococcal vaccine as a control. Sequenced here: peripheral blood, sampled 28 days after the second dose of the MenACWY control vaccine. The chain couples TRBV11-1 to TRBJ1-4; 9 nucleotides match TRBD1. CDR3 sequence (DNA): TGTGCCAGCAGCTCCCGGGACAGGGTTGAAAAACTGTTTTTT. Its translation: CASSSRDRVEKLFF.